These 15 T cell receptor beta chains were sequenced from one sample in a study of early T cells in non-severe SARS-CoV-2 infection. TCRdb re-called the 5' RACE reads with MiXCR, one entry per CDR3 protein. The sample yields more than 75,000 distinct CDR3 sequences, approximately 15% seen once. Sample: whole blood. These receptors originate from an adult who was a healthcare worker with PCR-confirmed SARS-CoV-2 infection or an uninfected control (not recorded which).

As regards this clonotype: This could be a read error, since a much larger clone is one nucleotide away. J is TRBJ2-3 and V is TRBV25-1; D not resolved. The V gene's germline CDR1 is MGHDK and CDR2 SYGVNS. The CDR3 extends over 14 amino acids. CDR3 protein: CTSSAPLGTDTQYF. CDR3 nucleotides: TGTACCAGCAGTGCTCCCCTCGGCACAGATACGCAGTATTTT. The variable domain in full, completed from reference TRBV25-1 and TRBJ2-3, reads EADIYQTPRYLVIGTGKKITLECSQTMGHDKMYWYQQDPGMELHLIHYSYGVNSTEKGDLSSESTVSRIRTEHFPLTLESARPSHTSQYLCTSSAPLGTDTQYFGPGTRLTVL.

This clonotype qualifies as medium-sized. The V call is TRBV3-1, the J call TRBJ1-5, with 7 bases aligning to TRBD1. The CDR3 runs to 17 residues. Germline V lookup: CDR1 LGHDT, CDR2 YNNKEL (reference sequence). V gave up 4 bases and J gave up 0 bases; unmatched junction bases: 9. The CDR3: CASSPGQRKDSNQPQHF. Here the CDR3 DNA reads TGTGCCAGCAGCCCGGGACAGAGAAAGGATAGCAATCAGCCCCAGCATTTT.

The genes are TRBV7-6 and TRBJ1-5, with D possibly matching TRBD1 (6 bases). Trimming pared 9 bases from V and 3 bases from J, leaving 15 bases between. CDR3 length equals 14 residues. CDR1 is SGHVS, CDR2 FNYEAQ, per germline. CDR3 nucleotides: TGTGCCAGTGCGACAGGACCTCTCAATCAGCCCCAGCATTTT. Its translation is CASATGPLNQPQHF.

This clonotype was observed a handful of times. The chain has TRBV18 and TRBJ2-7; tentatively, D is TRBD1 (6 bases). Trimming shortened V by 4 bases and J by 0 bases, and 7 bases separated the two germline ends. The length of the CDR3 is 13 residues. Germline lookup yields CDR1 KGHSH and CDR2 LQKENI. The CDR3 region is CASSRDTSYEQYF. The CDR3 region has the DNA TGTGCCAGCTCACGGGACACCTCCTACGAGCAGTACTTC.

Ten or more counts support this clonotype. This CDR3 reads CSARDLGSSPDTQYF. CDR3 DNA: TGCAGTGCTAGAGATCTAGGGAGTTCTCCAGATACGCAGTATTTT. The V and J genes are TRBV20-1 and TRBJ2-3, with D possibly being TRBD2 (5 bases). Trimming took off 0 bases at V and 4 bases at J, with 14 bases between the two ends. This CDR3 spans 15 amino acids. The germline V gene encodes CDR1 DFQATT and CDR2 SNEGSKA (reference sequence).

By sample fraction, this clonotype is medium-sized. The V and J genes are TRBV28 and TRBJ2-2; 16 nucleotides agree with TRBD2. V was clipped by 6 bases and J by 1 base; unmatched bases: 14. This CDR3 comprises 21 residues. CDR1 is MDHEN, CDR2 SYDVKM, per germline. CDR3 sequence: CASSAPPGLAGGQLNTGELFF. CDR3 DNA sequence: TGTGCCAGCAGCGCGCCGCCGGGACTAGCGGGGGGGCAACTGAACACCGGGGAGCTGTTTTTT.

J is TRBJ2-1 and V is TRBV27; D not certain. Trimming removed 7 bases at V and 6 bases at J, with 13 bases between. The CDR3 has 13 residues. Germline V gene lookup returns CDR1 MNHEY and CDR2 SMNVEV (reference sequence). The DNA for the CDR3 is TGTGCCAGCACCTGGTCTAGTGGCAATGAGCAGTTCTTC. It yields the protein CASTWSSGNEQFF.

This clonotype occurred a few times. The junction departs from the called germline gene at one end, perhaps through a read error. The chain couples TRBV7-2 to TRBJ2-1; D is undetermined. The CDR3 spans 11 residues. Germline V CDR1 and CDR2: SGHTA, FQGNSA. The CDR3, as DNA: TGTGCCAGCAGCCTCTACCATGAGCAGTTCTTC. It yields the protein CASSLYHEQFF. The whole variable domain, filled in from reference TRBV7-2 and TRBJ2-1, reads GAGVSQSPSNKVTEKGKDVELRCDPISGHTALYWYRQSLGQGLEFLIYFQGNSAPDKSGLPSDRFSAERTGGSVSTLTIQRTQQEDSAVYLCASSLYHEQFFGPGTRLTVL.

The sample holds many counts of this clonotype. V and J are TRBV19 and TRBJ2-5; D might be TRBD1 (6 bases). Germline V gives CDR1 LNHDA, CDR2 SQIVND (reference sequence). Trimming removed 4 bases from V and 2 bases from J, with 11 bases in between. The CDR3 is 14 residues long. The CDR3 nucleotides are TGTGCCAGTAGTAGAGACAGGAGTCAAGAGACCCAGTACTTC. This codes for CASSRDRSQETQYF.

The chain employs TRBV5-1 and TRBJ2-1, with 8 bases fitting TRBD2. Germline CDR1 is SGHRS and CDR2 is YFSETQ. This CDR3 spans 16 amino acids. V lost 2 bases to trimming and J lost 0 bases; unmatched junction nucleotides: 4. CDR3 sequence (DNA): TGCGCCAGCAGCTTAGAAGCGGGGGACTCCTACAATGAGCAGTTCTTC. Translated: CASSLEAGDSYNEQFF.

The V call is TRBV6-5, the J call TRBJ2-1; unclear D gene. Germline V CDR1 and CDR2: MNHEY, SVGAGI. The ends were cut back, 1 base at V and 10 bases at J, with 11 bases in the middle. The CDR3 sequence is 13 residues long. CDR3 nucleotide sequence: TGTGCCAGCAGTTACTTATCGGTTGGGGAGCAGTTCTTC. Translating it yields CASSYLSVGEQFF.

This clonotype was seen a handful of times. The chain is built from TRBV9 and TRBJ2-1; maybe TRBD1 (6 bases). V lost 4 bases and J 4 bases, leaving 15 bases between the germline ends. Germline V gene lookup returns CDR1 SGDLS and CDR2 YYNGEE. CDR3 length: 15 amino acids. CDR3 sequence reads: CASSRDRLGYNEQFF. In DNA, the CDR3 is TGTGCCAGCAGCCGAGACAGGTTGGGGTACAATGAGCAGTTCTTC.

There are many counts of this clonotype. The CDR3 loop reads CASSLRGQENTGELFF. The DNA for the CDR3 is TGCGCCAGCAGCTTAAGGGGACAGGAGAACACCGGGGAGCTGTTTTTT. The chain joins TRBV5-1 to TRBJ2-2, with TRBD1 matching 8 bases. CDR1 is SGHRS, CDR2 YFSETQ, per germline. V lost 2 bases and J lost 1; bases outside the gene matches: 4. This CDR3 has 16 amino acids.

This clonotype has at least ten counts. One end of the junction fails to match germline, which may point to a read error. The chain joins TRBV7-2 to TRBJ1-5; D is unclear. Germline loops: CDR1 SGHTA, CDR2 FQGNSA. This CDR3 contains 14 residues. CDR3 coding DNA: TGTGCCAACAGCCGAGTGGGTCAGAATCAGCCCCAGCATTTT. It yields the protein CANSRVGQNQPQHF.

This clonotype was seen many times. The chain employs TRBV7-9 and TRBJ2-7; D is unclear. Germline V CDR1 and CDR2: SEHNR, FQNEAQ (reference sequence). CDR3 length: 14 amino acids. V lost 0 bases and J 3 bases, leaving 9 bases between the germline ends. The CDR3 DNA reads TGTGCCAGCAGCTTAGCTGTGCGGCACTACGAGCAGTACTTC. This gives the protein CASSLAVRHYEQYF. The full variable domain, its missing parts supplied by reference TRBV7-9 and TRBJ2-7, is DTGVSQNPRHKITKRGQNVTFRCDPISEHNRLYWYRQTLGQGPEFLTYFQNEAQLEKSRLLSDRFSAERPKGSFSTLEIQRTEQGDSAMYLCASSLAVRHYEQYFGPGTRLTVT.